Shown below are 15 T cell receptor beta chains from a single sample sequenced in a study of Ad26.COV2.S vaccination and SARS-CoV-2 variants. Measured with immunoSEQ multiplex PCR; TCRdb has only the in-frame clones, and not every one. The table has 350,000 to 500,000 clones, roughly 91% seen once. The treatment: approximately 18 received Ad26.COV2.S at low or high dose, single or two shots; several received placebo; per-sample allocation not given. Sampling took place 63 days after the first vaccine or placebo injection. The sample here was peripheral blood, taken in a trial of Ad26.COV2.S vaccine versus placebo. Receptor source: a person aged 18-60 years who received the Ad26.COV2.S COVID-19 vaccine or a placebo.

The chain links TRBV7-9 to TRBJ2-2; D remains unclear. V was shortened by 4 bases and J by 6 bases, with 18 bases between the two germline ends. The CDR3 has 16 amino acids. In germline, CDR1 is SEHNR, CDR2 FQNEAQ (reference sequence). CDR3 in amino acids: CASSSPDRSTPGELFF. The CDR3 nucleotides are TGTGCCAGCAGCTCCCCCGACCGGAGTACCCCCGGGGAGCTGTTTTTT.

V and J are TRBV7-2 and TRBJ2-4; 7 bases fit TRBD1. Germline V gives CDR1 SGHTA, CDR2 FQGNSA. V shed 4 bases and J 0 bases; nucleotides not matched to a gene: 15. The CDR3 runs to 19 residues. The CDR3 sequence is CASSSSKQGWELAKNIQYF. Here the CDR3 DNA reads TGTGCCAGCAGCTCTTCAAAACAGGGGTGGGAGTTAGCCAAAAACATTCAGTACTTC.

Notes on this clone: Sequence at one end of the junction differs from germline and may be a read error. The J gene is TRBJ2-7, the V gene TRBV7-7; TRBD1 aligns across 7 bases. Looked up from germline, CDR1 is SSHAT and CDR2 is FNYEAQ (reference sequence). The CDR3 sequence is 13 residues long. The CDR3 coding sequence is TGTGCTAGCAGCCCTCGACAGGGCTACGAGCAGTACTTC. Translated, it gives CASSPRQGYEQYF.

In its sample, this clone was seen once. The V call is TRBV20-1, the J call TRBJ2-2; 8 bases agree with TRBD2. Germline trimming cut 3 bases from V and 4 bases from J; bases unmatched to any gene: 10. From germline, CDR1 is DFQATT and CDR2 SNEGSKA (reference sequence). CDR3 length: 16 amino acids. This chain's CDR3 is CSASRETSVLTGELFF. CDR3 in DNA: TGCAGTGCTAGTCGTGAGACTAGCGTTCTCACCGGGGAGCTGTTTTTT.

The V and J genes are TRBV24-1 and TRBJ2-1; TRBD2 matches 12 bases. Germline CDR1 and CDR2: KGHDR and SFDVKD. The CDR3 contains 15 residues. V lost 4 bases and J lost 8; bases outside the gene matches: 5. The CDR3 region is CATSDGTSGRDEQFF. For the CDR3, the DNA is TGTGCCACCAGTGACGGGACTAGCGGGCGCGATGAGCAGTTCTTC.

This clone showed up just once. The chain couples TRBV5-1 to TRBJ2-3; tentative D call: TRBD2 (7 bases). V gave up 4 bases and J gave up 2 bases, with 20 bases separating them. The CDR3 totals 17 residues. Germline V gene data show CDR1 as SGHRS and CDR2 as YFSETQ. The chain's CDR3 is CASSPRGGRGSTDTQYF. CDR3 DNA sequence: TGCGCCAGCAGCCCCAGGGGAGGGCGGGGATCCACAGATACGCAGTATTTT.

The rearrangement links TRBV28 to TRBJ2-2; no reliable D call. CDR3 length: 12 amino acids. Trimming took off 6 bases at V and 7 bases at J, with 9 bases between the two ends. Germline V CDR1 and CDR2: MDHEN, SYDVKM. CDR3 sequence (DNA): TGTGCCAGCAGCAGACATGGCGGGGAGCTGTTTTTT. Amino acids: CASSRHGGELFF.

On this clone: Other DNA sequences in this sample translate to the same CDR3. V is TRBV5-4 and J is TRBJ1-6; no clear D. Per germline, CDR1 SGHNT and CDR2 YYREEE (reference sequence). The CDR3 length is 14 residues. V was trimmed by 1 base and J by 7 bases, leaving 9 bases between them. CDR3 in DNA: TGTGCCAGCAGCTTGTTGGACTCCAATTCACCCCTCCACTTT. Residues: CASSLLDSNSPLHF.

This chain links TRBV24-1 with TRBJ2-5; 10 positions agree with TRBD1. Germline CDR1 and CDR2: KGHDR and SFDVKD. J was trimmed by 5 bases and V by 7 bases; bases with no gene match: 6. The CDR3 is 14 amino acids. CDR3 in DNA: TGTGCCACCAGCCTGGGACAGGGGCGGGAGACCCAGTACTTC. Encoded protein: CATSLGQGRETQYF.

This clone has just one count. V gene TRBV9 combines with J gene TRBJ2-2, with D possibly being TRBD1 or TRBD2 (5 bases each). The CDR3 totals 21 residues. Germline lookup yields CDR1 SGDLS and CDR2 YYNGEE. Trimming took off 3 bases at V and 2 bases at J, with 29 bases between the two ends. CDR3 nucleotide sequence: TGTGCCAGCAGCGCTACCCCCATGGGACCGATGTACCTCGACAACACCGGGGAGCTGTTTTTT. Protein sequence: CASSATPMGPMYLDNTGELFF.

The CDR3 sequence is CASSVDRRTTGANVLTF. CDR3 nucleotides: TGTGCCAGCAGCGTAGACAGGAGAACAACTGGGGCCAACGTCCTGACTTTC. The chain recombines TRBV9 with TRBJ2-6; the D gene is possibly TRBD1 (5 bases). The germline V gene has CDR1 SGDLS and CDR2 YYNGEE. This CDR3 has 17 residues. Trimming left V 0 bases short and J 2 bases short, with 12 bases between.

The V and J genes are TRBV6-2 or TRBV6-3 and TRBJ2-5; 12 bases are a match to TRBD2. Trimming cost V 5 bases and J 1 base; bases outside gene matches: 5. CDR1 MNHEY and CDR2 SVGEGT come from the germline V gene. The CDR3 is 16 amino acids. CDR3 DNA: TGTGCCAGCAGTCTCCGGACTAGCGGGATCCAAGAGACCCAGTACTTC. This codes for CASSLRTSGIQETQYF.

The chain uses TRBV9 and TRBJ2-3; 13 nucleotides align to TRBD2. This CDR3 region has 15 residues. Germline V gene lookup returns CDR1 SGDLS and CDR2 YYNGEE. V shed 3 bases and J 5 bases; nucleotides not matched to a gene: 3. The CDR3 sequence: CASSDGTSGIDTQYF. The CDR3 DNA reads TGTGCCAGCAGCGACGGGACTAGCGGGATAGATACGCAGTATTTT.

This chain connects TRBV4-3 to TRBJ2-5; D is ambiguous. This CDR3 region has 15 residues. The germline gives CDR1 LGHNA, CDR2 YSLEER. V was cut by 0 bases and J by 2 bases, with 10 bases left in between. CDR3 nucleotides: TGCGCCAGCAGCCAAGATCCTGGCCATCAAGAGACCCAGTACTTC. Encoded protein: CASSQDPGHQETQYF.

V usage is TRBV7-8 and J usage is TRBJ2-5; possibly TRBD2 for D (5 bases). The V end lost 8 bases, the J end lost 1 base, and 23 bases lay between the germline ends. Germline CDR1 SGHVS, CDR2 FQNEAQ. CDR3 length: 17 amino acids. CDR3 sequence: CASALKFRGQLQETQYF. CDR3 DNA: TGTGCCAGCGCCCTAAAATTTAGAGGGCAACTCCAAGAGACCCAGTACTTC.